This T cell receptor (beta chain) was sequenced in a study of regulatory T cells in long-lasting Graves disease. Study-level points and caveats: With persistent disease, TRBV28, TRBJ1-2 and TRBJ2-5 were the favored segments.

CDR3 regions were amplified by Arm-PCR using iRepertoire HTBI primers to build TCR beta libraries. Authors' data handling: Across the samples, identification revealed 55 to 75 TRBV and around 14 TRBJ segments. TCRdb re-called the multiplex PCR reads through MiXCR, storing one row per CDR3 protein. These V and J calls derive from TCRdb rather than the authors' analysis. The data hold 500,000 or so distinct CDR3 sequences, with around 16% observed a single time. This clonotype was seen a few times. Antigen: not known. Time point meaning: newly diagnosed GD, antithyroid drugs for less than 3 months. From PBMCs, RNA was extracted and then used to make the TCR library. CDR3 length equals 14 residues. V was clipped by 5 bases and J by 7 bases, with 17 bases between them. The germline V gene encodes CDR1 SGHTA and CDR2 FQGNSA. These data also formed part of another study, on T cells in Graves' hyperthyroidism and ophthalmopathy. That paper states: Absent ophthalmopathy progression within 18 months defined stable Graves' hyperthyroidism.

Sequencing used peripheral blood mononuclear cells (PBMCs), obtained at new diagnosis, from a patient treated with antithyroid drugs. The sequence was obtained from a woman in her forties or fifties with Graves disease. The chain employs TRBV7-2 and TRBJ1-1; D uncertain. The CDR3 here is CASSQVWMGNEAFF. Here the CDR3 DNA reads TGTGCCAGCAGCCAGGTCTGGATGGGGAATGAAGCTTTCTTT. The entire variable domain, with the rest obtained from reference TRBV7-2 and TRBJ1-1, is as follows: GAGVSQSPSNKVTEKGKDVELRCDPISGHTALYWYRQSLGQGLEFLIYFQGNSAPDKSGLPSDRFSAERTGGSVSTLTIQRTQQEDSAVYLCASSQVWMGNEAFFGQGTRLTVV.